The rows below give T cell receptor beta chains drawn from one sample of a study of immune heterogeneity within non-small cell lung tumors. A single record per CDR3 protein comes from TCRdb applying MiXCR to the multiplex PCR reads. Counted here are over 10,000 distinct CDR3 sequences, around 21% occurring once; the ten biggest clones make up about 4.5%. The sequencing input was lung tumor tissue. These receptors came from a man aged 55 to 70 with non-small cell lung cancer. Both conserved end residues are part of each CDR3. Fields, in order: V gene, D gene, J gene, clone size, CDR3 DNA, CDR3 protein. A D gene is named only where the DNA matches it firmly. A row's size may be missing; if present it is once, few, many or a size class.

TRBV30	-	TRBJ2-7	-	TGTGCCTGGAGTTTGATGGGACTGGCCTCCTACGAGCAGTGCTTC	CAWSLMGLASYEQCF
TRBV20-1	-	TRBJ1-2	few	TGCAGTGCTTTTCAGGGAGCTCAAGTAGGCGGCTACACCTTC	CSAFQGAQVGGYTF
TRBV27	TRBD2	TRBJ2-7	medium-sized	TGTGCCAGTCGTAAAGCGGGAGTTTCCTACGAGCAGTACTTC	CASRKAGVSYEQYF
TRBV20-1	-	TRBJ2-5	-	TGCAGTGCTAAAGGACCAATTACCCAGTACTTC	CSAKGPITQYF
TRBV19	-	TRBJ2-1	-	TGTGCCAGTAGTATCGTAAGATCGCGGAATGAGCAGTTCTTC	CASSIVRSRNEQFF
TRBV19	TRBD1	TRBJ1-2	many	TGTGCCAGTAGTATTCCCCAACACAGGGGAGGTGGCTACACCTTC	CASSIPQHRGGGYTF
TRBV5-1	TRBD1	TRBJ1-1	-	TGCGCCAGCAGCGGAATACAGGGGGCGCAGGACACTGAAGCTTTCTTT	CASSGIQGAQDTEAFF
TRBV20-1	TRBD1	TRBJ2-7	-	TGCAGTGCTTGGGCCGGGACAGGGATCAACGAGCAGTACTTC	CSAWAGTGINEQYF
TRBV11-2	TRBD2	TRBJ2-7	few	TGTGCCAGCAGCCCAGCACTAGCGGGAGAGGCTCCGGCCTACGAGCAGTACTTC	CASSPALAGEAPAYEQYF
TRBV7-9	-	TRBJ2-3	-	TGTGCCAGCAGCTTATGGGCAGATACGCAGTATTTT	CASSLWADTQYF
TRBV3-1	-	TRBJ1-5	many	TGTGCCAGCAGCCAAGATAACAGAGGCAATCAGCCCCAGCATTTT	CASSQDNRGNQPQHF
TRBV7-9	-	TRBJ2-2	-	TGTGCCAGCAGCCCTCCGGGACAGAACACCGGGGAGCTGTTTTTT	CASSPPGQNTGELFF
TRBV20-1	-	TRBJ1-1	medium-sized	TGCAGTGCTAGAGGTCAAAGGGACACTGAAGCTTTCTTT	CSARGQRDTEAFF
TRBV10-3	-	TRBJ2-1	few	TGTGCCATCAGTGTCTCGGGCTACAATGAGCAGTTCTTC	CAISVSGYNEQFF
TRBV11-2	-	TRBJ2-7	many	TGTGCCAGCAGCTTAGGGGGGGCCACCTACGAGCAGTACTTC	CASSLGGATYEQYF
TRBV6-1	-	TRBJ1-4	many	TGTGCCAGCAGTGAAGGAGGCAGGAGTAATGAAAAACTGTTTTTT	CASSEGGRSNEKLFF
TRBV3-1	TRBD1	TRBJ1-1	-	TGTGCCAGCAGCCATGGGACAGGGATTGAAGCTTTCTTT	CASSHGTGIEAFF
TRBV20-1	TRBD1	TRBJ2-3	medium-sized	TGCAGTGCTAGGGCGACAGGGGGCTTGGATACGCAGTATTTT	CSARATGGLDTQYF
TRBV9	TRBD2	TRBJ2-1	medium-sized	TGTGCCAGCAGCGTATCAGCGGGAGGCTCCAGGACTGAGCAGTTCTTC	CASSVSAGGSRTEQFF
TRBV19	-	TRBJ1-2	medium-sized	TGTGCCAGTACTGGTTACAACTATGGCTACACCTTC	CASTGYNYGYTF
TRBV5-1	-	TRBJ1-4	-	TGCGCCAGCAGCTTGGCTCCCGGGCAAGTTCGGGAAAAACTGTTTTTT	CASSLAPGQVREKLFF
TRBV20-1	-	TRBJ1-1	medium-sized	TGCAGTGCCCAGAGTCGGGGGAGTTGGACTGAAGCTTTCTTT	CSAQSRGSWTEAFF
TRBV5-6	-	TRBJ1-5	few	TGTGCCAGCAGCTTGAGGTCAGGGGACTTAGGTCAGCCCCAGCATTTT	CASSLRSGDLGQPQHF
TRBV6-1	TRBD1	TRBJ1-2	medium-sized	TGTGCCAGCAGTGTAGGACAGGGGGCGGGCTATGGCTACACCTTC	CASSVGQGAGYGYTF
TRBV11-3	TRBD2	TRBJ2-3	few	TGTGCCAGCAGCCGGGACTACTCAGATACGCAGTATTTT	CASSRDYSDTQYF
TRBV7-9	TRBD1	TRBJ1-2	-	TGTGCCAGCAGCTTAGTCGGACAGGCTCTTGGCTATGGCTACACCTTC	CASSLVGQALGYGYTF
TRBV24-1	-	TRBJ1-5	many	TGTGCCACCAGTGAAAGGGGTCAGCCCCAGCATTTT	CATSERGQPQHF
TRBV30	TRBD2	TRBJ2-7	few	TGTGCCTGGAGACTAGCGGGAGGACCCTACGAGCAGTACTTC	CAWRLAGGPYEQYF
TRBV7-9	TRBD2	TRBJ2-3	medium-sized	TGTGCCAGCAGCTTAAGGACTAGCGGGTTCACAGATACGCAGTATTTT	CASSLRTSGFTDTQYF
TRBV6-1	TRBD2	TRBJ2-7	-	TGTGCCAGCAGTTCCTCTAGCGGTCCCTACGAGCAGTACTTC	CASSSSSGPYEQYF
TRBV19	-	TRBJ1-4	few	TGTGCCAGTAGTACGGGAATTTCAACTAATGAAAAACTGTTTTTT	CASSTGISTNEKLFF
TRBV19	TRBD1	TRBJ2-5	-	TGTGCCGGCAGTAGGACAGGGTACGAGACCCAGTACTTC	CAGSRTGYETQYF
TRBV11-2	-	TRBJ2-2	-	TGTGCCAGCAGCTTAGCGCCAGCGCTCACCGGGGAGCTGTTTTTT	CASSLAPALTGELFF
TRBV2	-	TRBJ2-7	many	TGTGCCAGCAGTGAACAGAACTACGAGCAGTACTTC	CASSEQNYEQYF
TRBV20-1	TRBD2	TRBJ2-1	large	TGCAGTGCTAGCCGTAGCGGGAGGGCCTACAATGAGCAGTTCTTC	CSASRSGRAYNEQFF
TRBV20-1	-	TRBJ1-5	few	TGCAGTGCTAGAGTGGCGTTCGGGGTTCACCAGCCCCAGCATTTT	CSARVAFGVHQPQHF
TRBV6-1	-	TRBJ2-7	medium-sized	TGTGCCAGCAGTGGGGACCCCGCGGAGCAGTACTTC	CASSGDPAEQYF
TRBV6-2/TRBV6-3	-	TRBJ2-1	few	TGTGCCAGCAGTTCCTTCGGCAATGAGCAGTTCTTC	CASSSFGNEQFF
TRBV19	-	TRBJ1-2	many	TGTGCCAGTAGTATAGCGGAGGGTTGGGGATATGGCTACACCTTC	CASSIAEGWGYGYTF
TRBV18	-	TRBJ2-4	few	TGTGCCAGCTCACCACCGGGGGGAACCAAAAACATTCAGTACTTC	CASSPPGGTKNIQYF
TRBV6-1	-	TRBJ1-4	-	TGTGCCAGCAAGGACATTGCAACTAATGAAAAACTGTTTTTT	CASKDIATNEKLFF
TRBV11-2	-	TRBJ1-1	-	TGTGCCAGCAGCCTGAGGAGAGGGGCGACCAGAGAGGCTTTCTTT	CASSLRRGATREAFF
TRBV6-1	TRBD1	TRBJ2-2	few	TGTGCCAGCCCGACAGGGGGCTATGACACCGGGGAGCTGTTTTTT	CASPTGGYDTGELFF
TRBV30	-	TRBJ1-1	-	TGTGCCTGGAGTGTTTCGGGACTTTTCTCATCTTTCTTT	CAWSVSGLFSSFF
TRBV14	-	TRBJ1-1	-	TGTGCCAGCAGCCAAGCCGGAGGCGGATCGAACACTGAAGCTTTCTTT	CASSQAGGGSNTEAFF
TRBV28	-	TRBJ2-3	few	TGTGCCAGCAAGATGGCGGGTACAGATACGCAGTATTTT	CASKMAGTDTQYF
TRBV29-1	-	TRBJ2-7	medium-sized	TGCAGCGTTGTGACGACTTCGGGATACGAGCAGTACTTC	CSVVTTSGYEQYF
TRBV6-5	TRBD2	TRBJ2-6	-	TGTGCCAGCAGTTACGGGACTAGCGGCTCTGGGGCCAACGTCCTGACTTTC	CASSYGTSGSGANVLTF
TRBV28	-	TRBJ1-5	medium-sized	TGTGCCAGCAGTGCGGATGGTCGGCCCCAGCATTTT	CASSADGRPQHF
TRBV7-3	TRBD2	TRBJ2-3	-	TGTGCCAGCAGCTTAAGCGGGAGTTGGACAGATACGCAGTATTTT	CASSLSGSWTDTQYF
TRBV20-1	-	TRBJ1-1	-	TGCAGTGCTGCCCCCTCAGGACTGGGGGGGAGCACTGAAGCTTTCTTT	CSAAPSGLGGSTEAFF
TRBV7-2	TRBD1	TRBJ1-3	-	TGTGCCAGCAGCTTAGTCCCGTTACAGGGGGGAAACACCATATATTTT	CASSLVPLQGGNTIYF
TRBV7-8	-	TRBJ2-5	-	TGTGCCAGCAGCACAGAGGGTAGAGAGACCCAGTACTTC	CASSTEGRETQYF
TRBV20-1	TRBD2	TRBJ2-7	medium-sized	TGCAGTGCTAGTAGCGGGACCTACGAGCAGTACTTC	CSASSGTYEQYF
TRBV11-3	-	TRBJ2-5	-	TGTGCCAGCACCCCCATCGGGCTAAAGACCCAGTACTTC	CASTPIGLKTQYF
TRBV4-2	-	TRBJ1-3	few	TGTGCCAGCAGCCCAAGTAGAGTAGGCCTCTCTGGAAACACCATATATTTT	CASSPSRVGLSGNTIYF